Shown below are 18 T cell receptor beta chains from a single sample sequenced in a study of shared clonotypes between healthy human individuals. Cells designated naive CD8 were CD45RO-negative and were positively selected for CCR7, with terminally differentiated effector memory CD45RA+ cells excluded. Clones were read by immunoSEQ multiplex PCR, and TCRdb kept only the in-frame ones, dropping some. The sample includes millions of clones, about 95% seen only once; the top ten take around 1.1%. Source material: naive CD8+ T cells sorted from blood. These receptors were obtained from a man between 18 and 35 years old in good health.

The chain joins TRBV2 to TRBJ2-7; 8 bases are a match to TRBD2. Germline CDR1 SNHLY, CDR2 FYNNEI. The trim removed 7 bases at V and 3 bases at J, leaving 8 bases unmatched. The CDR3 is 14 residues long. The CDR3 nucleotides read TGTGCCAGCAAAATCGGGACTAGTCGCTACGAGCAGTACTTC. Its protein product is CASKIGTSRYEQYF.

The CDR3 spells CASSFHSGNQFF. DNA of the CDR3: TGTGCCAGCAGCTTCCATTCGGGAAACCAGTTCTTC. The V gene is TRBV7-9, the J gene TRBJ2-1; tentatively, D is TRBD2 (5 bases). The CDR3 spans 12 residues. V gave up 3 bases and J gave up 13 bases, with 13 bases separating them. CDR1 is SEHNR, CDR2 FQNEAQ, per germline (reference sequence).

The V call is TRBV4-2, the J call TRBJ1-1; weak D call: TRBD1 (5 bases). The CDR3 runs to 15 residues. CDR1 and CDR2 from the germline V gene are LGHNA and YNFKEQ. Between the trimmed V and J ends, which lost 1 base and 6 bases, there was a span of 15 bases. CDR3 bases: TGTGCCAGCAGCCAAGCTTGGGGGGAGGCGCCTGAAGCTTTCTTT. Translating it yields CASSQAWGEAPEAFF.

The rearrangement joins TRBV4-1 to TRBJ1-6; D ambiguous. Germline V gives CDR1 MGHRA, CDR2 YSYEKL. Between the trimmed V and J ends, which lost 1 base and 10 bases, there was a span of 17 bases. This CDR3 has 16 residues. As DNA, the CDR3 is TGCGCCAGCAGCCAAGGATTGGAAGGCCGCGGATCACCCCTCCACTTT. The encoded protein is CASSQGLEGRGSPLHF.

The chain recombines TRBV30 with TRBJ2-3; D is unresolved. This CDR3 has 15 residues. V lost 0 bases, J lost 4 bases, and 14 bases lay in between. CDR1 is GTSNPN, CDR2 SVGIG, per germline (reference sequence). The CDR3 loop is CAWSVLNSVADTQYF. The CDR3 nucleotides are TGTGCCTGGAGTGTACTTAATTCGGTCGCAGATACGCAGTATTTT.

The genes are TRBV6-5 and TRBJ2-1, with 8 bases fitting TRBD1. Unmatched junction bases numbered 11, after V lost 7 bases and J lost 9 bases. The CDR3 runs 14 residues. The V gene's germline CDR1 is MNHEY and CDR2 SVGAGI. CDR3 coding DNA: TGTGCCAGCACCCCCCGGACAGGGTTAAGTGAGCAGTTCTTC. Translation gives CASTPRTGLSEQFF.

The rearrangement links TRBV13 to TRBJ2-7; D gene uncertain. The CDR3 consists of 11 residues. Germline V gene sequence: CDR1 PRHDT, CDR2 FYEKMQ (reference sequence). V lost 5 bases, J lost 3 bases, and 5 bases lay in between. The CDR3 region has the DNA TGTGCCAGCAGCAATCGCTACGAGCAGTACTTC. It specifies CASSNRYEQYF.

This chain uses TRBV18 with TRBJ2-3; 7 bases match TRBD1. Germline CDR1 and CDR2: KGHSH and LQKENI. The length of the CDR3 is 16 residues. V was clipped by 3 bases and J by 1 base; unmatched bases: 7. CDR3 DNA: TGTGCCAGCTCACCCTTGGGGACAGCAGGCACAGATACGCAGTATTTT. This codes for CASSPLGTAGTDTQYF.

This rearrangement joins TRBV2 to TRBJ1-1; D is undetermined. This CDR3 has 8 amino acids. Trimming pared 8 bases from V and 8 bases from J, leaving 3 bases between. From germline, CDR1 is SNHLY and CDR2 FYNNEI. The CDR3 DNA reads TGTGCCAGCCTGGAAGCTTTCTTT. This codes for CASLEAFF.

This clone was detected once. The identical CDR3 is also encoded by other nucleotide sequences in the sample. The rearrangement links TRBV5-6 to TRBJ2-5; TRBD2 aligns across 7 bases. CDR3 length: 13 amino acids. The V gene's germline CDR1 is SGHDT and CDR2 YYEEEE. J was trimmed by 5 bases and V by 1 base; bases with no gene match: 2. The CDR3 reads CASSLRGGETQYF. The DNA of the CDR3 is TGTGCCAGCAGCTTGAGGGGAGGGGAGACCCAGTACTTC. Full variable domain (rest looked up from reference TRBV5-6 and TRBJ2-5): DAGVTQSPTHLIKTRGQQVTLRCSPKSGHDTVSWYQQALGQGPQFIFQYYEEEERQRGNFPDRFSGHQFPNYSSELNVNALLLGDSALYLCASSLRGGETQYFGPGTRLLVL.

The sample holds one count of this clone. This chain uses TRBV7-9 with TRBJ2-1, with D perhaps assigned TRBD1 or TRBD2 (5 bases each). Germline V CDR1 and CDR2: SEHNR, FQNEAQ (reference sequence). CDR3 size: 12 residues. V lost 7 bases, J lost 9 bases, and 13 bases lay in between. The CDR3 DNA follows: TGTGCCAGCACCCTCTGGGGGATTGAGCAGTTCTTC. Translation: CASTLWGIEQFF.

This chain uses TRBV25-1 with TRBJ1-3; TRBD1 matches 7 bases. V was clipped by 8 bases and J by 0 bases; unmatched bases: 4. This CDR3 contains 14 residues. Germline assignment: CDR1 MGHDK and CDR2 SYGVNS. The CDR3 reads CASGDSPSGNTIYF. The CDR3 DNA sequence: TGTGCCAGCGGGGACAGTCCCTCTGGAAACACCATATATTTT.

V and J are TRBV11-2 and TRBJ2-7; tentative D call: TRBD2 (6 bases). CDR1 is SGHAT and CDR2 is FQNNGV in the germline V gene. CDR3 length: 13 amino acids. V dropped 7 bases and J dropped 6 bases, with 16 bases sitting between them. CDR3 bases: TGTGCCAGCACCCTAGGGACTGAAGGCGAGCAGTACTTC. Translating it yields CASTLGTEGEQYF.

This clone was detected a few times. In DNA, the CDR3 is TGTGCCAGCAGTGAATCAGGGGTAGGTCAGCCCCAGCATTTT. It yields the protein CASSESGVGQPQHF. The V and J genes are TRBV2 and TRBJ1-5; the D gene is possibly TRBD1 (6 bases). The CDR3 consists of 14 residues. The germline V and J ends were trimmed by 2 bases and 6 bases, with 11 bases remaining between them. Germline CDR1 SNHLY, CDR2 FYNNEI.

The chain uses TRBV6-1 and TRBJ2-7; D unresolved. This CDR3 comprises 14 residues. The V end lost 1 base, the J end lost 3 bases, and 10 bases lay between the germline ends. From germline, CDR1 is MNHNS and CDR2 SASEGT. The CDR3 sequence is CASSEEAAYYEQYF. The CDR3 region has the DNA TGTGCCAGCAGTGAAGAGGCTGCGTACTACGAGCAGTACTTC.

The rearrangement joins TRBV2 to TRBJ2-3; D unresolved. With 2 bases removed from V and 4 bases from J, the gap between germline ends came to 7 bases. The germline gives CDR1 SNHLY, CDR2 FYNNEI. The length of the CDR3 is 13 residues. This CDR3 reads CASSERIADTQYF. For the CDR3, the DNA is TGTGCCAGCAGTGAAAGGATTGCAGATACGCAGTATTTT.

This clone has only one observation. Other DNA sequences in this sample translate to the same CDR3. The chain uses TRBV5-1 and TRBJ1-4; D is unclear. Trimming took 3 bases from V and 0 from J, leaving 6 bases between them. Germline-derived CDR1 and CDR2 are SGHRS and YFSETQ. This CDR3 is built from 14 residues. The CDR3 reads CASSSSATNEKLFF. CDR3 bases: TGCGCCAGCAGCTCGTCAGCAACTAATGAAAAACTGTTTTTT.

This clone was counted once. This same CDR3 is encoded by further DNA sequences in the sample. This chain joins TRBV11-2 and TRBJ2-1; the D is unclear. This CDR3 spans 11 amino acids. Per the germline V gene, CDR1 is SGHAT and CDR2 is FQNNGV. V was pared by 3 bases and J by 7 bases, with 4 bases between. The CDR3 spells CASSLFNEQFF. Written as DNA, the CDR3 is TGTGCCAGCAGCTTGTTTAATGAGCAGTTCTTC.